This TCR beta chain was retrieved from a study of long-term antiretroviral therapy in people with HIV. Findings of the study overall: When set beside controls, HIV repertoires had CDR3 length ranges that were narrower.

Turning to this clone: Its antigen remains unknown.

The assay, immunoSEQ v3.0, was run at survey level. Sequencing used immunoSEQ multiplex PCR; TCRdb keeps in-frame clones, though not all of them. The sample has roughly 17,000 clones; over 65% are singletons. CDR1 is MNHNY, CDR2 SVGAGI, per germline (reference sequence). The CDR3 covers 14 residues. The V end lost 7 bases, the J end lost 12 bases, and 22 bases lay between the germline ends. The TCR originated in a man in his forties with HIV. The chain combines TRBV6-6 with TRBJ1-5; the D is unclear. The sample consisted of unsorted PBMCs, taken 2.1 years after starting antiretroviral therapy. CDR3 DNA sequence: TGTGCCAGCAACGAGCCGGGCCGGGAAAAGCGCCAGCATTTT. Its protein product is CASNEPGREKRQHF.